This record concerns one T cell receptor (beta chain) sequence. This clonotype came up many times. Its antigen remains unidentified. The record has no base qualities; no much larger clone is one base away. Taken from the germline V gene, the CDR1 and CDR2 loops are SGHTA and FQGTGA. Germline trimming amounts to 4 bases on V and 8 bases on J, with 3 as the count of junction bases outside the gene matches. CDR3 length: 13 amino acids, cysteine to phenylalanine. Only the CDR3 DNA stays, 39 bases, in frame from base 1. The data originate from a study of T-cell reconstitution after alpha-beta-depleted transplantation in children (TCRdb year 2016). For the study in its entirety: Using TCR repertoire profiling, the study quantitatively followed how T-cell immune reconstitution unfolded in children after TCRalphabeta/CD19-depleted allogeneic hematopoietic cell transplantation.

Library construction relied on PCR. Sequencing was carried out with an Illumina HiSeq 2500. TCR libraries were prepared with molecular barcoding, using unique molecular identifiers to normalize TCRbeta repertoire quantification. The raw public reads went through TCRdb reprocessing: fastp at Q25, MiXCR clone calling, in-frame beta chains kept. Duplicate CDR3 protein sequences are folded into a single record with the most common DNA and genes. This sample lists hundreds of thousands of distinct CDR3 sequences; approximately 8% were detected once. 6.3% of the sample is in the top ten clones. Read against the paper, the sample's treatment or condition label means: allogeneic hematopoietic cell transplantation with graft depleted of TCRalphabeta T cells and CD19 B cells. Transplant recipients were children who received TCRalphabeta/CD19-depleted allogeneic hematopoietic cell grafts. General conclusions and limits of the study: The apparently early recovery of alphabetaT-cell counts about two months after transplant reportedly depended on only several hundred rapidly expanded clones that came from non-depleted graft cells. Hyperexpanded clone frequencies declined over subsequent months; after one year, T-cell counts and TCRbeta diversity were mostly attributed to newly produced T cells. In some patients, the high TCRbeta diversity seen at day 60 was put down to recipient T cells and intrathymic progenitors that had survived conditioning.

Sequencing used PBMCs, mostly from graft donor cells, obtained 180 days after TCRalphabeta/CD19-depleted stem cell transplant. This sequence originates from a male patient aged 10 to 17 who had a stem cell transplant for acute lymphoblastic leukemia, so the T cells may come from the graft donor. The chain is encoded by TRBV7-3 joined to TRBJ2-3; 10 bases in between match TRBD1. The DNA sequence is as follows: TGTGCCAGCAGCTCGACAGGGGGCGTTACGCAGTATTTT. Its amino acids are CASSSTGGVTQYF. Outside the CDR3, residues come from the reference TRBV7-3 and TRBJ2-3 proteins, so the full variable domain is: GAGVSQTPSNKVTEKGKYVELRCDPISGHTALYWYRQSLGQGPEFLIYFQGTGAADDSGLPNDRFFAVRPEGSVSTLKIQRTERGDSAVYLCASSSTGGVTQYFGPGTRLTVL.